Reported below is one TCR beta chain. The germline gives CDR1 DFQATT, CDR2 SNEGSKA (reference sequence). The CDR3 has 12 amino acids. V was clipped by 3 bases and J by 8 bases, with 10 bases between them. The data were obtained in a study of blood T cell repertoires in COVID-19. Data came from immunoSEQ multiplex PCR; TCRdb stores just in-frame clones and leaves some out. The sample consists of approximately 240,000 clones, approximately 82% of them appearing once. Source material: peripheral blood. The receptor was isolated from a woman older than 75 with active or convalescent COVID-19. This chain uses TRBV20-1 with TRBJ1-4; D remains ambiguous. CDR3 region: CSASYSWEKLFF. CDR3 in DNA: TGCAGTGCTAGTTATAGTTGGGAAAAACTGTTTTTT.